The 31 T cell receptor beta chains in this list originate from one sample, sequenced in a study of cytomegalovirus exposure and HLA in healthy donors. The PCR made use of 60 Vbeta and 13 Jbeta primers. Here immunoSEQ multiplex PCR was the method, and the copy in TCRdb shows in-frame clones only, minus some. The specimen's table records approximately 120,000 clones. The sample consisted of PBMCs. All receptors derive from a woman aged 55-70 years in good health and CMV-seronegative.

V usage is TRBV7-8 and J usage is TRBJ2-7, with unresolved D. V gave up 7 bases and J gave up 3 bases, with 16 bases separating them. The CDR3 loop spans 14 amino acids. Germline V CDR1 and CDR2: SGHVS, FQNEAQ. CDR3 sequence reads: CASTPLVGDYEQYF. In nucleotides, the CDR3 is TGTGCCAGCACCCCCCTTGTGGGCGACTACGAGCAGTACTTC.

The genes are TRBV5-4 and TRBJ1-1; tentative D call: TRBD1 (5 bases). The CDR3 runs to 15 residues. Germline CDR1 and CDR2: SGHNT and YYREEE (reference sequence). Trimming stripped 0 bases from V and 7 bases from J, with 16 bases between. For the CDR3, the DNA is TGTGCCAGCAGCTTGGCCTCGGAAGGGGATAGTGAAGCTTTCTTT. It codes for CASSLASEGDSEAFF.

This rearrangement joins TRBV5-1 to TRBJ1-1; TRBD1 matches at 7 bases. The J segment lost 4 bases and the V segment lost 4 bases, leaving 7 bases of the junction unmatched. From germline, CDR1 is SGHRS and CDR2 YFSETQ. The CDR3 is made up of 14 amino acids. CDR3 in amino acids: CASSLTGTGTEAFF. DNA for the CDR3: TGCGCCAGCAGCCTGACAGGGACGGGCACTGAAGCTTTCTTT.

The V call is TRBV30, the J call TRBJ1-2; 7 bases align to TRBD1. The CDR3 is 14 amino acids. CDR1 GTSNPN and CDR2 SVGIG come from the germline V gene (reference sequence). Trimming took 2 bases from V and 3 from J; bases not matched to a gene: 6. This chain's CDR3 is CAWSQGQGDYGYTF. CDR3 bases: TGTGCCTGGAGTCAGGGGCAGGGGGACTATGGCTACACCTTC.

This chain connects TRBV5-1 to TRBJ2-7; 7 nucleotides match TRBD2. Germline V gene sequence: CDR1 SGHRS, CDR2 YFSETQ. The CDR3 is made up of 12 amino acids. Unmatched junction bases numbered 1, after V lost 5 bases and J lost 2 bases. In nucleotides, the CDR3 is TGCGCCAGCAGTCGGGGGGCCTACGAGCAGTACTTC. It is translated as CASSRGAYEQYF.

The chain carries TRBV28 and TRBJ1-2, with a possible D match to TRBD1 (6 bases). The CDR3 totals 16 residues. Trimming removed 5 bases at V and 7 bases at J, with 23 bases between. The V gene's germline CDR1 is MDHEN and CDR2 SYDVKM. Here the CDR3 DNA reads TGTGCCAGCAGTCCCCAGCTCGCTTGGGGGGGCACTGGCTACACCTTC. Translated, it gives CASSPQLAWGGTGYTF.

This chain links TRBV5-8 with TRBJ2-1; 11 nucleotides line up with TRBD2. The J segment lost 5 bases and the V segment lost 4 bases, leaving 5 bases of the junction unmatched. The CDR3 totals 15 residues. Germline CDR1 SGHTS, CDR2 YDEGEE. The CDR3: CASSQGLAVNNEQFF. In nucleotides, the CDR3 is TGTGCCAGCAGCCAGGGACTAGCGGTTAACAATGAGCAGTTCTTC.

V is TRBV2 and J is TRBJ2-1; D perhaps matches TRBD2 (5 bases). The V gene's germline CDR1 is SNHLY and CDR2 FYNNEI. CDR3 length equals 13 residues. V lost 0 bases, J lost 9 bases, and 9 bases lay in between. DNA for the CDR3: TGTGCCAGCAGTGAAGCGCTGAGGGTTGAGCAGTTCTTC. Residues: CASSEALRVEQFF.

The gene calls are TRBV6-5 and TRBJ2-3; 8 bases agree with TRBD2. V was pared by 8 bases and J by 6 bases, with 10 bases of the junction left unmatched. CDR3 size: 14 residues. CDR1 and CDR2 (germline): MNHEY, SVGAGI. The CDR3 DNA follows: TGTGCCAGCCGTGCGGGGGGCGGAACGGATACGCAGTATTTT. Residues: CASRAGGGTDTQYF.

V gene TRBV6-1 combines with J gene TRBJ1-5; D is undetermined. V shed 4 bases and J shed 0 bases, with 7 bases lying between them. This CDR3 spans 14 amino acids. Germline V gives CDR1 MNHNS, CDR2 SASEGT. The CDR3 spells CASSGDYSNQPQHF. CDR3 sequence (DNA): TGTGCCAGCAGTGGAGATTATAGCAATCAGCCCCAGCATTTT.

Concerning this clone itself: The same CDR3 can be traced to other DNA sequences in this sample. The chain combines TRBV5-1 with TRBJ2-1; 8 bases fit TRBD2. Losses at the gene ends were 0 bases for V and 3 bases for J; bases not matched to a gene: 5. Per germline, CDR1 SGHRS and CDR2 YFSETQ. The CDR3 totals 16 residues. CDR3 protein: CASSLEAGAVYNEQFF. CDR3 nucleotide sequence: TGCGCCAGCAGCTTGGAAGCGGGGGCCGTCTACAATGAGCAGTTCTTC.

V is TRBV5-1 and J is TRBJ2-3, with TRBD2 matching over 10 bases. Germline V lookup: CDR1 SGHRS, CDR2 YFSETQ. This CDR3 has 19 residues. The ends lost 4 bases at V and 0 bases at J; junction bases unmatched: 14. In DNA, the CDR3 is TGCGCCAGCAGCGCCTCGGATAGCGGGGGGACTAGAAGCACAGATACGCAGTATTTT. It encodes CASSASDSGGTRSTDTQYF. The full variable domain, its missing parts supplied by reference TRBV5-1 and TRBJ2-3, is KAGVTQTPRYLIKTRGQQVTLSCSPISGHRSVSWYQQTPGQGLQFLFEYFSETQRNKGNFPGRFSGRQFSNSRSEMNVSTLELGDSALYLCASSASDSGGTRSTDTQYFGPGTRLTVL.

V gene TRBV6-6 combines with J gene TRBJ2-7; D might be TRBD1 (6 bases). The CDR3 runs 12 residues. Germline V gives CDR1 MNHNY, CDR2 SVGAGI (reference sequence). V was clipped by 6 bases and J by 11 bases, with 17 bases between them. The CDR3 reads CASRTTTGFEYF. CDR3 in DNA: TGTGCCAGCAGGACGACGACAGGTTTCGAGTACTTC.

The chain couples TRBV5-6 to TRBJ2-7, with D possibly TRBD1 on 6 matching bases. The V end lost 1 base, the J end lost 0 bases, and 14 bases lay between the germline ends. This CDR3 contains 16 residues. Per the germline V gene, CDR1 is SGHDT and CDR2 is YYEEEE. The CDR3 protein is CASSLKWGRTSYEQYF. DNA for the CDR3: TGTGCCAGCAGCTTGAAGTGGGGGCGGACCTCCTACGAGCAGTACTTC. Filled out from reference TRBV5-6 and TRBJ2-7, the complete variable domain reads DAGVTQSPTHLIKTRGQQVTLRCSPKSGHDTVSWYQQALGQGPQFIFQYYEEEERQRGNFPDRFSGHQFPNYSSELNVNALLLGDSALYLCASSLKWGRTSYEQYFGPGTRLTVT.

The chain uses TRBV9 and TRBJ1-1; no reliable D call. V gave up 5 bases and J gave up 0 bases, with 11 bases separating them. CDR1 and CDR2 (germline): SGDLS, YYNGEE. The length of the CDR3 is 14 residues. DNA of the CDR3: TGTGCCAGCAGTCAATCGGGGTTGAACACTGAAGCTTTCTTT. It translates to CASSQSGLNTEAFF. The full variable domain, completed using reference TRBV9 and TRBJ1-1, is DSGVTQTPKHLITATGQRVTLRCSPRSGDLSVYWYQQSLDQGLQFLIQYYNGEERAKGNILERFSAQQFPDLHSELNLSSLELGDSALYFCASSQSGLNTEAFFGQGTRLTVV.

This chain uses TRBV5-4 with TRBJ2-7, with D uncertain. Germline lookup yields CDR1 SGHNT and CDR2 YYREEE (reference sequence). The V end lost 0 bases, the J end lost 8 bases, and 21 bases lay between the germline ends. The CDR3 contains 16 residues. CDR3: CASSLGPAVSPWKQYF. The CDR3 DNA is TGTGCCAGCAGCTTGGGTCCGGCGGTGAGCCCCTGGAAGCAGTACTTC.

The rearrangement joins TRBV2 to TRBJ2-5, with 15 bases that match TRBD2. The CDR3 runs to 15 residues. V lost 3 bases and J lost 5; bases outside the gene matches: 1. The germline V gene has CDR1 SNHLY and CDR2 FYNNEI. The CDR3 nucleotides read TGTGCCAGCAGTGAGGGACTAGCGGGAGGCGAGACCCAGTACTTC. Translation gives CASSEGLAGGETQYF.

V and J are TRBV2 and TRBJ1-5; 9 bases align to TRBD1. The CDR3 consists of 17 residues. V dropped 8 bases and J dropped 0; count of bases not matched to a gene: 11. The germline gives CDR1 SNHLY, CDR2 FYNNEI. The CDR3 here is CASSEGQGGHSNQPQHF. The CDR3 DNA reads as TGTGCCAGCTCAGAGGGACAGGGTGGTCATAGCAATCAGCCCCAGCATTTT.

V usage is TRBV7-9 and J usage is TRBJ1-2; no firm D call. The V and J ends lost 2 bases and 0 bases respectively, with 7 bases between them. The CDR3 runs to 14 residues. The germline V gene encodes CDR1 SEHNR and CDR2 FQNEAQ (reference sequence). The CDR3 DNA reads TGTGCCAGCAGCTTATCGTACACTAACTATGGCTACACCTTC. Translation: CASSLSYTNYGYTF. The entire variable domain, with the rest obtained from reference TRBV7-9 and TRBJ1-2, is as follows: DTGVSQNPRHKITKRGQNVTFRCDPISEHNRLYWYRQTLGQGPEFLTYFQNEAQLEKSRLLSDRFSAERPKGSFSTLEIQRTEQGDSAMYLCASSLSYTNYGYTFGSGTRLTVV.

The CDR3 coding sequence is TGTGCCAGCAGTGATAGGACAGCCTACTATGGCTACACCTTC. It codes for CASSDRTAYYGYTF. The chain recombines TRBV25-1 with TRBJ1-2; D might be TRBD1 (6 bases). V was pared by 3 bases and J by 3 bases, with 11 bases between. The CDR3 spans 14 residues. The germline CDR1 and CDR2 sequences are MGHDK and SYGVNS.

V usage is TRBV29-1 and J usage is TRBJ2-7; no clear D gene. This CDR3 contains 10 residues. Germline loops: CDR1 SQVTM, CDR2 ANQGSEA. Trimming took 6 bases from V and 3 from J, leaving 6 bases between them. CDR3 bases: TGCAGCGTAGCGAACTACGAGCAGTACTTC. Protein: CSVANYEQYF.

V gene TRBV4-1 combines with J gene TRBJ1-2, with D unresolved. Trimming left V 3 bases short and J 3 bases short, with 23 bases between. This CDR3 region has 18 residues. Germline V gene sequence: CDR1 MGHRA, CDR2 YSYEKL. CDR3 bases: TGCGCCAGCAGCCATTTACGGGTCAGAACTAAGGAGGACTATGGCTACACCTTC. Translating it yields CASSHLRVRTKEDYGYTF.

The chain employs TRBV7-9 and TRBJ1-5; weak D call: TRBD1 (5 bases). Germline lookup yields CDR1 SEHNR and CDR2 FQNEAQ (reference sequence). The CDR3 consists of 13 residues. The ends were cut back, 7 bases at V and 7 bases at J, with 14 bases in the middle. CDR3: CASNQGVGQPQHF. The CDR3 bases are TGTGCCAGCAACCAAGGGGTCGGGCAGCCCCAGCATTTT.

This chain links TRBV10-3 with TRBJ1-2; the match to TRBD1 covers 7 bases. Per the germline V gene, CDR1 is ENHRY and CDR2 is SYGVKD. V gave up 4 bases and J gave up 6 bases; unmatched junction bases: 14. The CDR3 is made up of 16 amino acids. CDR3 in amino acids: CAISGGTGAGFNGYTF. The CDR3 bases are TGTGCCATCAGTGGAGGAACAGGGGCGGGATTTAATGGCTACACCTTC.

The chain links TRBV6-5 to TRBJ1-1; D remains ambiguous. V lost 2 bases to trimming and J lost 1 base, with 8 bases between them. Germline values: CDR1 MNHEY, CDR2 SVGAGI. CDR3 size: 14 residues. The CDR3 nucleotides are TGTGCCAGCAGTTACGGTTATAGGAACACTGAAGCTTTCTTT. This codes for CASSYGYRNTEAFF.

The chain couples TRBV19 to TRBJ1-2; TRBD1 matches 10 bases. Germline V gene data show CDR1 as LNHDA and CDR2 as SQIVND (reference sequence). V lost 2 bases and J lost 8; bases outside the gene matches: 5. This CDR3 region has 14 residues. In DNA, the CDR3 is TGTGCCAGTAGTATACGACAGGGGGCGCAAGGCTACACCTTC. It encodes CASSIRQGAQGYTF.

The J gene is TRBJ1-1, the V gene TRBV29-1; tentative D call: TRBD1 (6 bases). V lost 5 bases and J 3 bases, leaving 13 bases between the germline ends. The CDR3 covers 13 residues. The V gene's germline CDR1 is SQVTM and CDR2 ANQGSEA. CDR3 in DNA: TGCAGCGTTTACAGGGTGGGAGACACTGAAGCTTTCTTT. It is translated as CSVYRVGDTEAFF.

The rearrangement joins TRBV6-4 to TRBJ2-2, with D tentatively TRBD1 (5 bases). V was clipped by 9 bases and J by 6 bases, with 14 bases between them. Germline V gives CDR1 MRHNA, CDR2 SNTAGT. The CDR3 consists of 13 residues. The CDR3 DNA reads as TGTGCCAGAGGGGCTTTTCACCCCGGGGAGCTGTTTTTT. Its protein is CARGAFHPGELFF.

The chain employs TRBV6-1 and TRBJ2-5, with TRBD2 matching 7 bases. Near its end, the DNA agrees better with TRBJ2-7, so the J call may be wrong. CDR1 is MNHNS and CDR2 is SASEGT in the germline V gene. This CDR3 has 16 amino acids. The CDR3 loop reads CASSAWGRAVNYEQYF. DNA for the CDR3: TGTGCCAGCAGTGCATGGGGGAGGGCAGTTAACTACGAGCAGTACTTC.

V usage is TRBV28 and J usage is TRBJ2-1, with 7 positions matching TRBD2. The J segment lost 5 bases and the V segment lost 8 bases, leaving 9 bases of the junction unmatched. Germline V CDR1 and CDR2: MDHEN, SYDVKM. The CDR3 length is 14 residues. CDR3 sequence reads: CASGAGTTNNEQFF. CDR3 sequence (DNA): TGTGCCAGCGGGGCCGGGACTACAAACAATGAGCAGTTCTTC.

The rearrangement links TRBV2 to TRBJ2-7; 8 bases map to TRBD2. The germline V gene encodes CDR1 SNHLY and CDR2 FYNNEI. This CDR3 comprises 14 residues. The V and J ends lost 8 bases and 6 bases, in that order; junction bases with no gene match: 12. The CDR3 DNA reads as TGTGCCAGCTCCAGCGGGAGCGGGACGAGCGAGCAGTACTTC. Amino acids: CASSSGSGTSEQYF.